Listed below are T cell receptor beta chains from one sample, sequenced in a study of blood T cell repertoires in COVID-19. Measured with immunoSEQ multiplex PCR; TCRdb has only the in-frame clones, and not every one. The top ten hold about 9% of the sample, which has under 250,000 clones, 80% to 90% seen once. Material: peripheral blood. The receptors were gathered from a middle-aged man with active or convalescent COVID-19. The CDR3 runs from the conserved cysteine through the conserved F or W. D genes are given only for firm matches. Only part of the rows carry a size: once, few, many, or a class if the clone is expanded.

V	size	J	D	DNA	CDR3
TRBV5-6	NA	TRBJ1-1	NA	TGTGCCAGCAGCTTGGTGGAAAGGGACTCAAGGTTT	CASSLVERDSRF
TRBV29-1	NA	TRBJ2-1	TRBD1	TGCAGCGTCAGACAGGGGGTCGCTTACAATGAGCAGTTCTTC	CSVRQGVAYNEQFF
TRBV25-1	NA	TRBJ1-1	NA	TGTGCCAGCAAGAGGGCAGAGAACACTGAAGCTTTCTTT	CASKRAENTEAFF
TRBV29-1	NA	TRBJ1-2	NA	TGCAGCGTTGAAATTATGCAGGGGCGTGAATATGGCTACACCTTC	CSVEIMQGREYGYTF
TRBV5-1	NA	TRBJ2-5	TRBD2	TGCGCCAGCAGTTTCAACACCTGGCGGGAGGGGGTGACCCAGTACTTC	CASSFNTWREGVTQYF
TRBV28	NA	TRBJ1-2	NA	TGTGCCAGCACCTCCGGGGGGGCTTGGGATGGCTACACCTTC	CASTSGGAWDGYTF
TRBV29-1	NA	TRBJ1-1	NA	TGCAGCGTTGAAAACCGACACTTGAACACTGAAGCTTTCTTT	CSVENRHLNTEAFF
TRBV14	NA	TRBJ2-4	NA	TGTGCCAGCAGCCAAGTAGGTCAGGGGGCCAAAAACATTCAGTACTTC	CASSQVGQGAKNIQYF
TRBV25-1	NA	TRBJ2-7	TRBD1	TGTGCCAGCAGTGGGCCGGGACAGGGGAGGGCCGAGCAGTACTTC	CASSGPGQGRAEQYF
TRBV5-1	NA	TRBJ1-6	TRBD1	TGCGCCAGCAGCCTTACAGGGGAAAGCTCACCCCTCCACTTT	CASSLTGESSPLHF
TRBV7-2	NA	TRBJ1-2	TRBD1	TGTGCCAGCAGCCTCAGGACAGGGAAAAGGGAGGGCTACACCTTC	CASSLRTGKREGYTF
TRBV6-2/TRBV6-3	few	TRBJ2-7	NA	TGTGCCAGCAGTTACGGGCAGGGTGGATCCTACGAGCAGTACTTC	CASSYGQGGSYEQYF
TRBV7-8	NA	TRBJ2-3	TRBD1	TGTGCCAGCAGGATGGACAGGCCAAGCACAGATACGCAGTATTTT	CASRMDRPSTDTQYF
TRBV30	NA	TRBJ2-7	NA	TGTGCCTGGAGAGCCCTCGGGGGAACCTACGAGCAGTACTTC	CAWRALGGTYEQYF
TRBV6-5	NA	TRBJ1-6	NA	TGTGCCAGCAGATACAGGGCAGGGGCGGAAAATTCACCCCTCCACTTT	CASRYRAGAENSPLHF
TRBV5-6	NA	TRBJ1-1	NA	TGTGCCAGCAGCTTTACAGAGAACACTGAAGCTTTCTTT	CASSFTENTEAFF
TRBV24-1	NA	TRBJ1-2	NA	TGTGCCACCAGTGATAGGGGGTATTCTGGCTACACCTTC	CATSDRGYSGYTF
TRBV10-3	NA	TRBJ2-1	TRBD1	TGTGCCATCAGACCCGGGACAGGGCCTTACAATGAGCAGTTCTTC	CAIRPGTGPYNEQFF
TRBV5-1	NA	TRBJ2-3	TRBD1	TGCGCCAGCAGCTTGGGGGACAGGGGGCGAGAAGATACGCAGTATTTT	CASSLGDRGREDTQYF
TRBV6-5	NA	TRBJ2-3	NA	TGTGCCAGCAGAAGCCGAGCGGGCACAGATACGCAGTATTTT	CASRSRAGTDTQYF
TRBV7-3	NA	TRBJ2-3	TRBD1	TGTGCCAGCAGCTTAAAGGGCAGGGGGCGCGATTCAGATACGCAGTATTTT	CASSLKGRGRDSDTQYF
TRBV24-1	NA	TRBJ2-2	NA	TGTGCCACCAGTGATACTACAGGGAACACCGGGGAGCTGTTTTTT	CATSDTTGNTGELFF
TRBV30	NA	TRBJ2-3	NA	TGTGCCTGGAGTTATGCGGCCTCCACAGATACGCAGTATTTT	CAWSYAASTDTQYF
TRBV5-1	few	TRBJ2-7	NA	TGCGCCAGCAGCTTAGGATTAGCGGAGTCAGAATTATTC	CASSLGLAESELF
TRBV7-2	NA	TRBJ1-2	NA	TGTGCCAGCAGCTTAGGGTCGGACAGCTTGCACTATGGCTACACCTTC	CASSLGSDSLHYGYTF
TRBV30	NA	TRBJ1-5	NA	TGTGCCTGGCGCTTAAAAGGGGATCAGCCCCAGCATTTT	CAWRLKGDQPQHF
TRBV7-2	NA	TRBJ2-1	NA	TGTGCCAGCAGCTTAGGTCAGGGGCGATTCAATGAGCAGTTCTTC	CASSLGQGRFNEQFF
TRBV2	NA	TRBJ1-1	NA	TGTGCCAGCAGTAGGGGGTACACTGAAGCTTTCTTT	CASSRGYTEAFF
TRBV30	NA	TRBJ2-5	NA	TGTGCCTGGAGCGAAACAGGGCGATGGTGGGAGACCCAGTACTTC	CAWSETGRWWETQYF
TRBV10-1	NA	TRBJ1-1	NA	TGCGCCAGCAGTCACGGTGACACTGAAGCTTTCTTT	CASSHGDTEAFF